This T cell receptor beta chain emerged from a study of Ad26.COV2.S vaccination and SARS-CoV-2 variants. Study background: Trial arm assignment for the donor was COV1001 Ad26.COV2.S. Study outcomes and limitations: Spike-specific TCR breadth was greater after Ad26.COV2.S than placebo.

With regard to this clone: Its antigen is as yet unknown.

Regarding treatment: around 19 received Ad26.COV2.S at low or high dose, single or two shots; about 5 received placebo; per-sample allocation not given. Day 63 after the first injection of vaccine or placebo was the sampling time. The assay was immunoSEQ multiplex PCR, and TCRdb's table has in-frame clones only and misses some. The sample records about 440,000 clones, about nine tenths being singletons. This receptor was taken from a person between 18 and 59 years old who received the Ad26.COV2.S COVID-19 vaccine or a placebo. This material consisted of peripheral blood, taken in a trial of Ad26.COV2.S vaccine versus placebo.

CDR3 protein: CASSHPLEPSGRSMTYNEQFF. In nucleotides, the CDR3 is TGCGCCAGCAGCCACCCCTTGGAGCCTAGCGGGAGGTCGATGACCTACAATGAGCAGTTCTTC. V gene TRBV4-1 combines with J gene TRBJ2-1, with 11 bases identical to TRBD2. CDR1 and CDR2 from the germline V gene are MGHRA and YSYEKL. Trimming at V came to 3 bases and at J to 2 bases, leaving 18 bases not matched to a gene. The CDR3 is 21 residues long.